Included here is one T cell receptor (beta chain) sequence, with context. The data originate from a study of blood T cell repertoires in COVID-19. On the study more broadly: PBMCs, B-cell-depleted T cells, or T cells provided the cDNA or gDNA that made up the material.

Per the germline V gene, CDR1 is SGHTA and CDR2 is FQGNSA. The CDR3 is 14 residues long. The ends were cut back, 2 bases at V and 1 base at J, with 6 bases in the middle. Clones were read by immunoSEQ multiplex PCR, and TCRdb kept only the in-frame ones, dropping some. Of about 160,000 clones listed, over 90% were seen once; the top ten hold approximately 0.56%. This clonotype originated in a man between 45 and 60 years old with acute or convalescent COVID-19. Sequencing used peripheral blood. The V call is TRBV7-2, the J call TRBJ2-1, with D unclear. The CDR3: CASSLQVSYNEQFF. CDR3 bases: TGTGCCAGCAGCTTACAGGTATCCTACAATGAGCAGTTCTTC. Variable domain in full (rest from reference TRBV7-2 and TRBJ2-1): GAGVSQSPSNKVTEKGKDVELRCDPISGHTALYWYRQSLGQGLEFLIYFQGNSAPDKSGLPSDRFSAERTGGSVSTLTIQRTQQEDSAVYLCASSLQVSYNEQFFGPGTRLTVL.